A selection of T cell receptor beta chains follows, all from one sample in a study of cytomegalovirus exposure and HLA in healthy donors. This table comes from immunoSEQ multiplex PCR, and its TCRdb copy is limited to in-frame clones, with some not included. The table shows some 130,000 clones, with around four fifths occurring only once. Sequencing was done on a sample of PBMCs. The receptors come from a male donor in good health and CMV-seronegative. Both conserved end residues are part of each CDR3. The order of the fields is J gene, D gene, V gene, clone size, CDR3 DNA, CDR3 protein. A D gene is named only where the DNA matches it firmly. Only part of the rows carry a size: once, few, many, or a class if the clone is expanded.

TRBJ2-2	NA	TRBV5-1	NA	TGCGCCAGCAGCTTGGGGGCTACGAACACCGGGGAGCTGTTTTTT	CASSLGATNTGELFF
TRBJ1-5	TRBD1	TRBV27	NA	TGTGCCAGCAGTTCCAAGCTCTATACCGACAGGGTAAGCAATCAGCCCCAGCATTTT	CASSSKLYTDRVSNQPQHF
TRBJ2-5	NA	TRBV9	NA	TGTGCCAGCAGCCCAGGGAGGGGGGCGAGGGGGGAGACCCAGTACTTC	CASSPGRGARGETQYF
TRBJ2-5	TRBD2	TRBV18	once	TGTGCCAGCTCACCTCCGCAGCTAGCGGGGGGCCAAGAGACCCAGTACTTC	CASSPPQLAGGQETQYF
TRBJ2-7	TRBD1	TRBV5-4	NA	TGTGCCAGCAGCACCCACAGGGGTGAGCGCTACGAGCAGTACTTC	CASSTHRGERYEQYF
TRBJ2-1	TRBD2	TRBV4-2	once	TGTGCCAGCAGCCAAGATAGGAGCGGGAGGCGGTACAATGAGCAGTTCTTC	CASSQDRSGRRYNEQFF
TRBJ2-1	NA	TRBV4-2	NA	TGTGCCAGCAGCCAAGACTTAGAACGGCGAGGAGACAATGAGCAGTTCTTC	CASSQDLERRGDNEQFF
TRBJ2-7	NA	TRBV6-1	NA	TGTGCCAGCAGTGTTTCAGGTAACGAGCAGTACTTC	CASSVSGNEQYF
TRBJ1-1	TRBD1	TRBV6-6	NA	TGTGCCAGCAGGCATAGGACAGGGGTGGACACTGAAGCTTTCTTT	CASRHRTGVDTEAFF
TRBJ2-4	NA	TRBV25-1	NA	TGTGCCAGCAGTGCGGCCGGGGTAGGGGCCAAAAACATTCAGTACTTC	CASSAAGVGAKNIQYF
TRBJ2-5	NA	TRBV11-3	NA	TGTGCCAGCAGCCCGGCGTCTAGGTTGGAGACCCAGTACTTC	CASSPASRLETQYF
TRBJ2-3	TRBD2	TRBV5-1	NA	TGCGCCAGCAGCCTGCGGGGGGTTAGCACAGATACGCAGTATTTT	CASSLRGVSTDTQYF
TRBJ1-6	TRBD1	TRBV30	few	TGTGCCTGGAGTGTCCGCGGGGGACAGGGAAGGTCACCCCTCCACTTT	CAWSVRGGQGRSPLHF
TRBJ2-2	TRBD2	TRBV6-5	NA	TGTGCCAGCAGTTCGTTAGCGGGGGGAGTCACCGGGGAGCTGTTTTTT	CASSSLAGGVTGELFF
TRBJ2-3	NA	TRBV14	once	TGTGCCAGCAGCCCGGGAACAGATACGCAGTATTTT	CASSPGTDTQYF
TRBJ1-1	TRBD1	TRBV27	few	TGTGCCAGCAGCCTATGGGGACAGGGGAACACTGAAGCTTTCTTT	CASSLWGQGNTEAFF
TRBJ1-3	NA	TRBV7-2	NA	TGTGCCAGCAGCTTAGAGGTCAGGGACTCTGGAAACACCATATATTTT	CASSLEVRDSGNTIYF
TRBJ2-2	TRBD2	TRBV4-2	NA	TGTGCCAGCAGCCAAGGGACTAGCGGGGGAAGTAGGGAGCTGTTTTTT	CASSQGTSGGSRELFF
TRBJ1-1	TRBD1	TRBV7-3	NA	TGTGCCAGCAGCTCGGACAGGGACACTGAAGCTTTCTTT	CASSSDRDTEAFF
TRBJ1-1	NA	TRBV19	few	TGTGCCAGTAGTAGCAGGGGTTGGACTGAAGCTTTCTTT	CASSSRGWTEAFF
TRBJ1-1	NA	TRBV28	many	TGTGCCAGCAGTTTTCCAGAAAACACTGAAGCTTTCTTT	CASSFPENTEAFF